Listed below are T cell receptor beta chains from one sample, sequenced in a study of cytomegalovirus exposure and HLA in healthy donors. Repertoires were generated with immunoSEQ multiplex PCR, while TCRdb's copy carries only in-frame clones and drops some. The data show about 190,000 clones, with 73% seen just once and 1.5% to 2% held by the top ten. Sequencing was performed on PBMCs. Every receptor here comes from a woman aged 25 to 39 in good health and CMV-seronegative. The CDR3 runs from the conserved cysteine through the conserved F or W. The D gene is left open where the match is weak. Expanded clones are given a class, and other clones once, few, many or no size at all.

TRBJ2-1 TRBV7-7 . TRBD2 CASSLAGASGSGEQFF TGTGCTAGCAGCTTAGCGGGAGCTAGCGGGAGCGGAGAGCAGTTCTTC
TRBJ2-1 TRBV7-9 . . CASTRDSYNEQFF TGTGCCAGCACCCGGGACTCCTACAATGAGCAGTTCTTC
TRBJ1-5 TRBV7-2 . . CASRPNSGPNQPQHF TGTGCCAGCAGACCCAATTCAGGGCCAAATCAGCCCCAGCATTTT
TRBJ1-1 TRBV5-6 . . CASSSNRVEAFF TGTGCCAGCAGCTCGAATCGGGTTGAAGCTTTCTTT
TRBJ2-4 TRBV6-5 . . CASSYSVAASKNIQYF TGTGCCAGCAGTTACTCGGTTGCAGCGTCCAAAAACATTCAGTACTTC
TRBJ2-1 TRBV4-1 . TRBD1 CASSQNKSPGQGVGNEQFF TGCGCCAGCAGCCAAAATAAATCTCCGGGACAGGGGGTTGGAAATGAGCAGTTCTTC
TRBJ2-1 TRBV19 . . CASSIDRRGFYNEQFF TGTGCCAGTAGTATAGATCGTAGGGGCTTCTACAATGAGCAGTTCTTC
TRBJ2-5 TRBV7-2 . TRBD2 CASSSRLAYGETQYF TGTGCCAGCAGCTCTAGACTAGCGTATGGAGAGACCCAGTACTTC
TRBJ2-1 TRBV5-1 . TRBD1 CASSLGDRVDEQFF TGCGCCAGCAGCTTGGGGGACAGGGTCGATGAGCAGTTCTTC
TRBJ1-3 TRBV2 . . CASLNGGSGNTIYF TGTGCCAGCCTTAACGGGGGCTCTGGAAACACCATATATTTT
TRBJ2-3 TRBV27 . TRBD2 CASSLLGLAGGPGTDTQYF TGTGCCAGCAGTTTATTAGGACTAGCGGGAGGGCCCGGGACAGATACGCAGTATTTT
TRBJ1-1 TRBV30 . . CAWRTAMNTEAFF TGTGCCTGGAGGACAGCAATGAACACTGAAGCTTTCTTT
TRBJ2-3 TRBV28 . . CASRGMSTDTQYF TGTGCCAGCAGGGGCATGAGCACAGATACGCAGTATTTT
TRBJ2-3 TRBV9 . TRBD1 CASSVDREGDTQYF TGTGCCAGCAGCGTGGACAGGGAAGGAGATACGCAGTATTTT
TRBJ2-1 TRBV5-6 . . CASSQITSSYNEQFF TGTGCCAGCAGCCAAATTACTAGCTCCTACAATGAGCAGTTCTTC
TRBJ2-1 TRBV5-1 . TRBD1 CASSLGQGNNEQFF TGCGCCAGCAGCTTGGGACAGGGGAACAATGAGCAGTTCTTC
TRBJ2-3 TRBV9 . TRBD1 CASSATSGTGTLLDTQYF TGTGCCAGCAGCGCAACATCCGGGACAGGGACTCTATTGGATACGCAGTATTTT
TRBJ2-3 TRBV29-1 . TRBD2 CSVAAGARETDTQYF TGCAGCGTGGCAGCGGGGGCCAGGGAGACAGATACGCAGTATTTT
TRBJ2-7 TRBV10-3 . . CAISESVETFRGAGSTYEQYF TGTGCCATCAGTGAGTCCGTAGAGACCTTCCGCGGGGCGGGTTCCACCTACGAGCAGTACTTC
TRBJ2-7 TRBV5-1 few TRBD1 CASGPGQGSSYEQYF TGCGCCAGCGGGCCGGGACAGGGGAGCTCCTACGAGCAGTACTTC
TRBJ2-1 TRBV19 . . CASSIRASSYNEQFF TGTGCCAGTAGTATTCGAGCGTCCTCCTACAATGAGCAGTTCTTC
TRBJ1-5 TRBV6-5 many . CASSYGAEAHQPQHF TGTGCCAGCAGTTACGGAGCAGAGGCCCATCAGCCCCAGCATTTT
TRBJ1-3 TRBV7-9 . TRBD1 CASSPPGQGAGNTIYF TGTGCCAGCAGCCCGCCGGGACAGGGGGCTGGAAACACCATATATTTT
TRBJ1-1 TRBV7-2 few TRBD1 CASSSYDRGRTEAFF TGTGCCAGCAGCTCGTACGACAGGGGTCGTACTGAAGCTTTCTTT
TRBJ2-1 TRBV4-3 few TRBD2 CASSQESSSGSADWGEQFF TGCGCCAGCAGCCAAGAATCGTCTAGCGGGAGCGCGGATTGGGGTGAGCAGTTCTTC
TRBJ1-1 TRBV27 . . CASSLAPTAMNTEAFF TGTGCCAGCAGTTTAGCTCCGACAGCCATGAACACTGAAGCTTTCTTT
TRBJ1-2 TRBV19 . . CASSIAANYGYTF TGTGCCAGTAGTATTGCAGCTAACTATGGCTACACCTTC
TRBJ1-6 TRBV4-1 . TRBD1 CASSQPPGQGASPLHF TGCGCCAGCAGCCAGCCCCCGGGACAGGGGGCTTCACCCCTCCACTTT
TRBJ2-7 TRBV19 . . CASSPSTGAYEQYF TGTGCCAGTAGTCCATCGACGGGGGCCTACGAGCAGTACTTC
TRBJ2-1 TRBV7-9 few TRBD2 CASTSGGVNEQFF TGTGCCAGCACCTCCGGGGGGGTCAATGAGCAGTTCTTC
TRBJ1-1 TRBV7-8 . . CASSLVTGNTEAFF TGTGCCAGCAGCTTAGTTACCGGGAACACTGAAGCTTTCTTT
TRBJ2-7 TRBV6-6 . TRBD2 CASSYGRGTHEQYF TGTGCCAGCAGTTATGGGAGGGGCACCCACGAGCAGTACTTC
TRBJ2-7 TRBV7-2 . . CASSLVARGISYEQYF TGTGCCAGCAGCTTAGTTGCCAGGGGAATCTCCTACGAGCAGTACTTC
TRBJ2-2 TRBV2 . TRBD2 CASRVAGGPVGELFF TGTGCCAGCAGGGTAGCGGGGGGGCCGGTCGGGGAGCTGTTTTTT
TRBJ1-1 TRBV2 . . CASTGEMNTEAFF TGTGCCAGCACGGGGGAGATGAACACTGAAGCTTTCTTT
TRBJ1-1 TRBV6-5 . TRBD1 CASSFDRGQSEAFF TGTGCCAGCAGTTTCGACAGGGGGCAATCTGAAGCTTTCTTT